The clone carrying this T cell receptor (beta chain) was detected once. PCR amplification relied on 60 Vbeta primers (plus 13 Jbeta primers). Clones were read by immunoSEQ multiplex PCR, and TCRdb kept only the in-frame ones, dropping some. The sample shows about 190,000 clones, over 70% of them seen only once. Trimming removed 1 base at V and 2 bases at J, with 8 bases between. Per the germline V gene, CDR1 is LNHNV and CDR2 is YYDKDF (reference sequence). The CDR3 length is 15 residues. These data originate in a study of cytomegalovirus exposure and HLA in healthy donors. Input material: PBMCs. The receptor comes from a woman younger than 30 in good health and CMV-seronegative. The chain carries TRBV15 and TRBJ1-4; unclear D gene. The CDR3 protein is CATSRAPRTNEKLFF. In DNA form, the CDR3 reads TGTGCCACCAGCAGAGCCCCGCGGACTAATGAAAAACTGTTTTTT.